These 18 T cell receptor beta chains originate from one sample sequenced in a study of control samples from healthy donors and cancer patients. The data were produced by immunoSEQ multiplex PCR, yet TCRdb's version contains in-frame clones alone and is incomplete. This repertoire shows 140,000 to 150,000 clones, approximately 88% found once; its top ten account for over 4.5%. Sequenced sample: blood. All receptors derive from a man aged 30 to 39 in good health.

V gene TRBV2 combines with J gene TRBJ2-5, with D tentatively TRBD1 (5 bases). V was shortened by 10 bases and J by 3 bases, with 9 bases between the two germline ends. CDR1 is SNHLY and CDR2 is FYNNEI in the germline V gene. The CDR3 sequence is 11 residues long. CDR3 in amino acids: CAMSREETQYF. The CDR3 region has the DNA TGTGCCATGAGCAGGGAAGAGACCCAGTACTTC.

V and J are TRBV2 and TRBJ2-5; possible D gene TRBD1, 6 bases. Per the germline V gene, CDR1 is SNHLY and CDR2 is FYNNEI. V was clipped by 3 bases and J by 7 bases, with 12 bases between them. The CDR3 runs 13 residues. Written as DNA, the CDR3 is TGTGCCAGCAGTGAGGACAGCAGAGGGACCCAGTACTTC. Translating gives CASSEDSRGTQYF.

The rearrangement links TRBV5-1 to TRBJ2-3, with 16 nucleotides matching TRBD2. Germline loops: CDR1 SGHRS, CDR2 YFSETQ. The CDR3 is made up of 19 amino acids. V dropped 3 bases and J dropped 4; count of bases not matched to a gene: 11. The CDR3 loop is CASSSTGTSGRALADTQYF. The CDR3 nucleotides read TGCGCCAGCAGCTCGACCGGGACTAGCGGGAGGGCCTTGGCAGATACGCAGTATTTT.

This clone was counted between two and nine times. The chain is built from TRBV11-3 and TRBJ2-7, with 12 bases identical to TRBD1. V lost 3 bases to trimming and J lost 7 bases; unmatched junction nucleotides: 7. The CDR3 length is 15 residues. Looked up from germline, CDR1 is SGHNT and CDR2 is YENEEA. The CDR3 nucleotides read TGTGCCAGCAGCTTGGGGGACAGGGGGCTCAGGGAGCAGTACTTC. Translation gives CASSLGDRGLREQYF.

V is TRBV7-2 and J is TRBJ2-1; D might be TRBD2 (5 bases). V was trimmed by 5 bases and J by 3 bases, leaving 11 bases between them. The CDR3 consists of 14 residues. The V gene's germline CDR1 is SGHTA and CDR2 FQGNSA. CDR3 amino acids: CASSISRDYNEQFF. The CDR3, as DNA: TGTGCCAGCAGCATCTCCCGGGACTACAATGAGCAGTTCTTC.

CDR3 loop: CASSPGSGGAAYEQYF. CDR3 DNA: TGTGCCAGCAGCCCGGGGAGCGGGGGGGCCGCGTACGAGCAGTACTTC. The chain employs TRBV5-4 and TRBJ2-7, with 10 bases identical to TRBD2. Trimming at V came to 4 bases and at J to 4 bases, leaving 11 bases not matched to a gene. The CDR3 sequence is 16 residues long. Germline V gene data show CDR1 as SGHNT and CDR2 as YYREEE (reference sequence).

In DNA, the CDR3 is TGTGCCAGCACCGAACCTTACCAAGAGACCCAGTACTTC. It is translated as CASTEPYQETQYF. The gene calls are TRBV12-3 or TRBV12-4 and TRBJ2-5; unclear D gene. Between the trimmed V and J ends, which lost 7 bases and 0 bases, there was a span of 9 bases. The CDR3 is 13 residues long.

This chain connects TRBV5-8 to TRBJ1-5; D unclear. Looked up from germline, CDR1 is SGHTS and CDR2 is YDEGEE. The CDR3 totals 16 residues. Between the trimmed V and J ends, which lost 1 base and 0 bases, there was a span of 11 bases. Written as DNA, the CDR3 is TGTGCCAGCAGCTTGCATTGGGGATATAGCAATCAGCCCCAGCATTTT. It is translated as CASSLHWGYSNQPQHF.

The CDR3 loop is CASSLRGGGEAFF. CDR3 DNA: TGTGCCAGCAGCTTACGGGGAGGAGGTGAAGCTTTCTTT. J is TRBJ1-1 and V is TRBV7-9; D is ambiguous. Deletions cut 2 bases from V and 7 bases from J, with 11 bases between. This CDR3 has 13 amino acids. Germline CDR1 is SEHNR and CDR2 is FQNEAQ (reference sequence).

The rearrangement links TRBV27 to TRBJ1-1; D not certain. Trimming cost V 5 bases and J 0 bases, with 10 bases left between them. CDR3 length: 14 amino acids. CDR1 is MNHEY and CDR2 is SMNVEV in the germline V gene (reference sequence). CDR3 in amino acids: CASSPGRLNTEAFF. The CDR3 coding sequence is TGTGCCAGCAGTCCCGGACGGTTGAACACTGAAGCTTTCTTT.

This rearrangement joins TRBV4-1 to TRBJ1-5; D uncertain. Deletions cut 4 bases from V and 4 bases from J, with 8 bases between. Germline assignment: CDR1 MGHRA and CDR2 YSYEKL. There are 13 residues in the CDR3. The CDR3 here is CASSRSVNQPQHF. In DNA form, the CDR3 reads TGCGCCAGCAGCCGGTCGGTGAATCAGCCCCAGCATTTT.

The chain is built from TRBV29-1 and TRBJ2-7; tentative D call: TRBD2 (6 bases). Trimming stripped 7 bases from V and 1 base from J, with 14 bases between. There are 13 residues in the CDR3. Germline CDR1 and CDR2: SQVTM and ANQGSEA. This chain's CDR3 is CSAAGTVSYEQYF. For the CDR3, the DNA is TGCAGCGCAGCCGGGACTGTGTCCTACGAGCAGTACTTC.

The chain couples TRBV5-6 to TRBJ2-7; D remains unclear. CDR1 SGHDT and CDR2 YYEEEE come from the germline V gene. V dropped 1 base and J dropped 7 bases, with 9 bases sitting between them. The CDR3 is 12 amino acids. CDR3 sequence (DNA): TGTGCCAGCAGCTTGTTTGCCAGTGAGCAGTACTTC. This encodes CASSLFASEQYF.

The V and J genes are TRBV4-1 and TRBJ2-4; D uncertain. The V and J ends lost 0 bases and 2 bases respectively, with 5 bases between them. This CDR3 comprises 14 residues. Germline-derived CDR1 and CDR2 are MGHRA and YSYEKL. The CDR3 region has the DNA TGCGCCAGCAGCCAAGATGTTCCCAAAAACATTCAGTACTTC. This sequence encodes CASSQDVPKNIQYF.

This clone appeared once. The DNA for the CDR3 is TGTGCCAGCTCACCTGACTATAACACCGGGGAGCTGTTTTTT. It yields the protein CASSPDYNTGELFF. V gene TRBV18 combines with J gene TRBJ2-2, with D perhaps matching TRBD2 (5 bases). CDR3 length: 14 residues. CDR1 and CDR2 from the germline V gene are KGHSH and LQKENI. Deletions cut 3 bases from V and 2 bases from J, with 7 bases between.

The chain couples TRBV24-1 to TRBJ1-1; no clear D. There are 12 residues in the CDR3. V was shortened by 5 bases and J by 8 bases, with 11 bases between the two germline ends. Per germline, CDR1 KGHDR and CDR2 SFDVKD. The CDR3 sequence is CATSVVPVEAFF. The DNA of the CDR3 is TGTGCCACCAGTGTGGTGCCAGTCGAAGCTTTCTTT.

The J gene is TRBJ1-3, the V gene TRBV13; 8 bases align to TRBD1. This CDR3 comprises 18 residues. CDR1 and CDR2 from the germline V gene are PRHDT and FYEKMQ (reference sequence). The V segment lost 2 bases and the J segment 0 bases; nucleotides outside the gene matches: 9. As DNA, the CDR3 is TGTGCCAGCAGCTTAAGATCGGGACAGGTCCACTCTGGAAACACCATATATTTT. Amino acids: CASSLRSGQVHSGNTIYF.

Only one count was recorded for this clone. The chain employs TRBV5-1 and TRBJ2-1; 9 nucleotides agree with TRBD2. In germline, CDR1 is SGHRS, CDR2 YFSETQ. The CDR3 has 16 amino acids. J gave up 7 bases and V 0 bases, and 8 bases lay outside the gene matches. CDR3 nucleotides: TGCGCCAGCAGCTTGGACGTAGCGGGGGAGGTGAATGAGCAGTTCTTC. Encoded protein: CASSLDVAGEVNEQFF.